This passage covers 27 T cell receptor beta chains from one sample sequenced in a study of tumor-infiltrating lymphocytes in primary liver carcinoma. TCR beta cDNA was made from 400 to 600 ng total RNA with a constant-region primer. Amplification in three nested multiplex PCR rounds with slightly modified ARM-PCR gave rise to TCR beta libraries. Researchers ran the first two PCR rounds for about 11 cycles each with TRBV1-TRBV30 forward primers and a C-beta reverse primer. TCRdb used MiXCR to reprocess the multiplex PCR reads, holding one entry per CDR3 protein. The data contain 95,000 to 100,000 distinct CDR3 sequences, about 70% of them singletons. The study co-extracted DNA and RNA from about 19-30 mg of unsorted bulk tissue. Sequencing was performed on liver tumor tissue from sampling region 2. Subset of the sample: tumor region T2, inferior pole. The source is a woman aged 55-69 years with primary liver carcinoma and hepatitis B virus infection.

This clonotype was seen repeatedly, ten times or more. This rearrangement joins TRBV14 to TRBJ2-7; 9 bases map to TRBD2. Per the germline V gene, CDR1 is SGHDN and CDR2 is FVKESK. V lost 7 bases, J lost 2 bases, and 6 bases stayed unmatched. The CDR3 spans 14 residues. In DNA form, the CDR3 reads TGTGCCAGCACCCCGGGCGGGAGGGCCTACGAGCAGTACTTC. Its protein product is CASTPGGRAYEQYF.

This clonotype was observed a few times. The rearrangement uses TRBV11-2 and TRBJ2-5; no reliable D call. Trimming stripped 3 bases from V and 2 bases from J, with 7 bases between. The CDR3 is 13 amino acids. The germline V gene encodes CDR1 SGHAT and CDR2 FQNNGV. Here the CDR3 reads CASSFVVQETQYF. In DNA form, the CDR3 reads TGTGCCAGCAGCTTCGTGGTGCAAGAGACCCAGTACTTC.

The V call is TRBV28, the J call TRBJ2-3, with no clear D. Germline V gene data show CDR1 as MDHEN and CDR2 as SYDVKM. V lost 4 bases and J 2 bases, leaving 7 bases between the germline ends. The CDR3 length is 13 residues. CDR3 region: CASSSKATDTQYF. The CDR3 DNA sequence: TGTGCCAGCAGTTCGAAGGCCACAGATACGCAGTATTTT.

Of note for this clonotype: With a much larger clone just one base away, this may be a read error. The chain is built from TRBV5-1 and TRBJ1-2; D gene uncertain. The CDR3 contains 14 residues. Trimming pared 0 bases from V and 5 bases from J, leaving 11 bases between. Germline CDR1 SGHRS, CDR2 YFSETQ. The CDR3 spells CASSLDYQDYGYTF. CDR3 sequence (DNA): TGCGCCAGCAGCTTGGACTACCAGGATTATGGCTACACCTTC.

In regard to this clonotype: Because it lacks the conserved phenylalanine or tryptophan at the end, this CDR3 is likely a read error. The rearrangement uses TRBV28 and TRBJ2-1; D is possibly TRBD1 (6 bases). The V gene lost 6 bases and the J gene lost 4 bases, with 16 bases spanning the gap. There are 15 residues in the CDR3. Germline V gives CDR1 MDHEN, CDR2 SYDVKM. CDR3 DNA sequence: TGTGCCAGCAGAACACAGGGCCGGGTATACAATGAGCAGTTCCTC. Its translation is CASRTQGRVYNEQFL.

A single count supports this clonotype. At one of its ends the junction is not consistent with the germline gene, which may arise from a read error. The V call is TRBV29-1, the J call TRBJ2-7, with D maybe TRBD1 (6 bases). CDR3 length: 14 amino acids. Germline V gene lookup returns CDR1 SQVTM and CDR2 ANQGSEA. CDR3 region: CSVVRGTDSYEEYF. Written as DNA, the CDR3 is TGCAGCGTTGTGAGGGGGACCGATTCCTACGAGGAGTACTTC.

The chain recombines TRBV6-5 with TRBJ2-1; D may be TRBD2 (6 bases). Germline values: CDR1 MNHEY, CDR2 SVGAGI. V lost 8 bases, J lost 7 bases, and 12 bases lay in between. The CDR3 extends over 12 amino acids. CDR3: CASCQTRNEQFF. The CDR3, as DNA: TGTGCCAGCTGCCAGACTAGGAATGAGCAGTTCTTC.

Details on this clonotype: One end of the junction fails to match germline, which may point to a read error. The chain uses TRBV11-3 and TRBJ2-7; D not certain. Germline assignment: CDR1 SGHNT and CDR2 YENEEA. The CDR3 extends over 11 amino acids. The CDR3 is CASSCSYEEYF. The CDR3 DNA follows: TGTGCCAGCAGCTGTTCCTACGAGGAGTATTTC.

Of note for this clonotype: A much larger clone differs by one base, so this may be a read error. The V gene is TRBV12-3 or TRBV12-4, the J gene TRBJ1-1; D gene uncertain. With 2 bases removed from V and 7 bases from J, the gap between germline ends came to 11 bases. CDR3 length: 13 residues. CDR3 region: CASSLNMWVEAFF. The CDR3 coding sequence is TGTGCCAGCAGTTTAAATATGTGGGTTGAAGCTTTCTTT.

The sample holds many counts of this clonotype. The chain combines TRBV9 with TRBJ1-2, with TRBD1 matching over 8 bases. Germline loops: CDR1 SGDLS, CDR2 YYNGEE. The V segment lost 3 bases and the J segment 4 bases; nucleotides outside the gene matches: 8. The CDR3 is 15 amino acids. DNA of the CDR3: TGTGCCAGCAGCGCGGACAGGGTCTCCGCCTATGGCTACACCTTC. Protein sequence: CASSADRVSAYGYTF.

A remark on this clonotype: A read error may be the cause here, since a much bigger clone is one base away. V is TRBV12-3 or TRBV12-4 and J is TRBJ2-7, with D possibly matching TRBD2 (5 bases). The CDR3 has 13 amino acids. The chain's CDR3 is CGSSSYHPGEQYF. CDR3 bases: TGTGGCAGCAGTTCTTACCACCCGGGGGAGCAGTACTTC.

About this clonotype: One junction end does not reproduce the germline sequence, and a read error may be involved. The J gene is TRBJ2-3, the V gene TRBV4-2; a possible D gene is TRBD1 (7 bases). The germline V gene has CDR1 LGHNA and CDR2 YNFKEQ. The CDR3 totals 15 residues. CDR3 amino acids: CASSPVTEGADTQYF. The CDR3 DNA reads TGTGCCAGCAGCCCGGTAACGGAGGGGGCAGACACGCAGTATTTT.

Regarding this clonotype: Likely a read error: the CDR3 ends without its conserved phenylalanine or tryptophan. This chain joins TRBV29-1 and TRBJ2-7; perhaps TRBD2 as D (6 bases). V was shortened by 4 bases and J by 1 base, with 14 bases between the two germline ends. The CDR3 is made up of 14 amino acids. Germline V gene sequence: CDR1 SQVTM, CDR2 ANQGSEA. This CDR3 is CSVGCRAGSYEQYI. Here the CDR3 DNA reads TGCAGCGTTGGGTGTAGGGCGGGGTCCTACGAGCAGTACATC.

Concerning this clonotype itself: A much larger clone differs by one base, so this may be a read error. V gene TRBV7-8 combines with J gene TRBJ2-2; TRBD2 aligns across 9 bases. This CDR3 contains 16 residues. CDR1 is SGHVS and CDR2 is FQNEAQ in the germline V gene. This chain's CDR3 is CASSSLAGEGTVELFF. The DNA of the CDR3 is TGTGCCAGCAGCTCCTTAGCGGGAGAAGGTACCGTGGAGCTGTTTTTT. The full variable domain, its missing parts supplied by reference TRBV7-8 and TRBJ2-2, is GAGVSQSPRYKVAKRGQDVALRCDPISGHVSLFWYQQALGQGPEFLTYFQNEAQLDKSGLPSDRFFAERPEGSVSTLKIQRTQQEDSAVYLCASSSLAGEGTVELFFGEGSRLTVL.

The table lists this clonotype with many counts. This chain joins TRBV5-1 and TRBJ2-2, with D possibly matching TRBD2 (6 bases). CDR1 and CDR2 (germline): SGHRS, YFSETQ. The CDR3 has 13 amino acids. Trimming removed 6 bases from V and 4 bases from J, with 10 bases in between. The CDR3 region has the DNA TGCGCCAGCACCCCCGGGAGCACCGGGGAGCTGTTTTTT. Amino acids: CASTPGSTGELFF. Using reference TRBV5-1 and TRBJ2-2 for the parts outside the CDR3, the full variable domain is KAGVTQTPRYLIKTRGQQVTLSCSPISGHRSVSWYQQTPGQGLQFLFEYFSETQRNKGNFPGRFSGRQFSNSRSEMNVSTLELGDSALYLCASTPGSTGELFFGEGSRLTVL.

On this clonotype itself: This may come from a read error, since a much larger clone is one base off. The chain carries TRBV7-9 and TRBJ2-6; possible D gene TRBD2, 5 bases. Germline V lookup: CDR1 SEHNR, CDR2 FQNEAQ (reference sequence). The CDR3 has 16 amino acids. The CDR3 is CVSSLAMVSGANVLTF. CDR3 DNA: TGTGTCAGCAGCTTAGCGATGGTCTCTGGGGCCAACGTCCTGACTTTC.

The chain carries TRBV28 and TRBJ1-2; 10 bases line up with TRBD1. Trimming at V came to 6 bases and at J to 5 bases, leaving 9 bases not matched to a gene. The germline V gene encodes CDR1 MDHEN and CDR2 SYDVKM. The CDR3 totals 15 residues. The CDR3 reads CASSAPGTGEYGYTF. CDR3 DNA: TGTGCCAGCAGCGCCCCCGGGACAGGGGAATATGGCTACACCTTC.

This clonotype was detected only once. Since no conserved phenylalanine or tryptophan closes the CDR3, a read error is the likely cause. V is TRBV11-3 and J is TRBJ1-1; TRBD1 matches at 7 bases. Trimming cost V 1 base and J 10 bases; bases outside gene matches: 15. Germline V gene data show CDR1 as SGHNT and CDR2 as YENEEA. The CDR3 length is 16 residues. The CDR3: CASSLAPIYAQGGAFY. In DNA form, the CDR3 reads TGTGCCAGCAGCTTAGCCCCCATTTACGCCCAGGGGGGAGCTTTCTAT.

This clonotype was seen just once. Compared with germline, one end of the junction differs, possibly owing to a read error. J is TRBJ1-2 and V is TRBV11-2, with D hard to call. Germline V lookup: CDR1 SGHAT, CDR2 FQNNGV. CDR3 size: 13 residues. The CDR3 nucleotides read TGTGTCAGCAGCATAGAACAGAATTATGGCTACACCTTC. As protein: CVSSIEQNYGYTF.

About this clonotype itself: A clone one base away is much larger, so this may be a read error. The V and J genes are TRBV6-5 and TRBJ1-2, with 9 bases fitting TRBD1. Germline loops: CDR1 MNHEY, CDR2 SVGAGI. The CDR3 length is 16 residues. The trim removed 1 base at V and 2 bases at J, leaving 5 bases unmatched. The CDR3: CASSYLRTGDNYGYTF. The CDR3 DNA sequence: TGTGCCAGCAGTTACTTACGGACAGGGGACAACTATGGCTACACCTTC.

This clonotype showed up just a few times. One end of the junction varies from germline; a read error may be responsible. This chain connects TRBV11-1 to TRBJ2-2, with D maybe TRBD2 (6 bases). Germline V gives CDR1 SGHAT, CDR2 FQDESV (reference sequence). This CDR3 is built from 14 residues. The CDR3 nucleotides read TGTGCTAGCGGACCGAGCCTTGACACCCGGGAGCTGTTTTTT. This codes for CASGPSLDTRELFF.

The rearrangement links TRBV29-1 to TRBJ1-4, with TRBD1 matching over 8 bases. The V and J ends lost 8 bases and 4 bases, in that order; junction bases with no gene match: 6. The CDR3 sequence is 13 residues long. CDR1 is SQVTM, CDR2 ANQGSEA, per germline. The CDR3: CSFMTGVNEKLFF. For the CDR3, the DNA is TGCAGCTTTATGACAGGGGTTAATGAAAAACTGTTTTTT. The entire variable domain, with the rest obtained from reference TRBV29-1 and TRBJ1-4, is as follows: SAVISQKPSRDICQRGTSLTIQCQVDSQVTMMFWYRQQPGQSLTLIATANQGSEATYESGFVIDKFPISRPNLTFSTLTVSNMSPEDSSIYLCSFMTGVNEKLFFGSGTQLSVL.

In the case of this clonotype: An end of the junction does not agree with germline; a read error may underlie this. The V gene is TRBV29-1, the J gene TRBJ2-2; TRBD1 aligns across 7 bases. Germline-derived CDR1 and CDR2 are SQVTM and ANQGSEA. The CDR3 is 15 residues long. The CDR3 protein is CSVIPGQPSTGDLFF. CDR3 nucleotides: TGCAGTGTTATTCCGGGACAGCCGAGCACCGGGGACCTGTTTTTT.

On this clonotype: Without the conserved terminal phenylalanine or tryptophan, this CDR3 likely stems from a read error. This chain connects TRBV11-2 to TRBJ2-3; weak D call: TRBD2 (5 bases). V lost 2 bases to trimming and J lost 3 bases, with 9 bases between them. This CDR3 contains 14 residues. CDR1 and CDR2 (germline): SGHAT, FQNNGV. This CDR3 is CASSLIGSTDTQYL. In nucleotides, the CDR3 is TGTGCCAGCAGCTTAATTGGGAGTACAGATACGCAGTATCTT.

The chain links TRBV9 to TRBJ1-6; D not certain. Trimming took 2 bases from V and 10 from J, leaving 13 bases between them. CDR3 length equals 14 residues. CDR1 SGDLS and CDR2 YYNGEE come from the germline V gene. CDR3 nucleotide sequence: TGTGCCAGCAGCGTGACGGATGAGAGGTCACCCCTCCACTTT. Residues: CASSVTDERSPLHF.

The rearrangement uses TRBV10-1 and TRBJ1-1, with D perhaps TRBD1 (5 bases). The germline gives CDR1 WNHNN, CDR2 SYGVQD (reference sequence). CDR3 length equals 13 residues. The CDR3 protein is CASSRDGNTEAFF. CDR3 in DNA: TGCGCAAGTAGCCGGGACGGGAACACTGAAGCTTTCTTT.

The genes are TRBV29-1 and TRBJ2-3, with D possibly TRBD2 on 6 matching bases. The CDR3 has 15 amino acids. V was trimmed by 6 bases and J by 0 bases, leaving 16 bases between them. From germline, CDR1 is SQVTM and CDR2 ANQGSEA. Here the CDR3 DNA reads TGCAGCGTCGAACCGACTAGAGGGAGCACAGATACGCAGTATTTT. Its translation is CSVEPTRGSTDTQYF.